This T cell receptor beta chain was captured by sequencing in a study of blood T cell repertoires in COVID-19. Study members were between about 18 and 100 years old and lived in 20 to 30 US regions. The assay was immunoSEQ multiplex PCR, and TCRdb's table has in-frame clones only and misses some. Of 250,000 or so clones listed, 91% are singletons. This clone showed up just a few times. Trimming removed 3 bases at V and 5 bases at J, with 20 bases between. The V gene's germline CDR1 is SGHRS and CDR2 YFSETQ. The CDR3 has 16 residues. The TCR sequence derives from a human donor in a cohort exposed to, infected with or recovered from COVID-19 (not recorded which). The donor label of this sample is uncertain. J is TRBJ2-5 and V is TRBV5-1; D perhaps matches TRBD2 (7 bases). The sequencing input was PBMCs or T cells enriched from blood (not recorded which). The CDR3 DNA is TGCGCCAGCAGCTGGAGGGGGGGCCTGGAGTGGGAGACCCAGTACTTC. It encodes CASSWRGGLEWETQYF. The entire variable domain, with the rest obtained from reference TRBV5-1 and TRBJ2-5, is as follows: KAGVTQTPRYLIKTRGQQVTLSCSPISGHRSVSWYQQTPGQGLQFLFEYFSETQRNKGNFPGRFSGRQFSNSRSEMNVSTLELGDSALYLCASSWRGGLEWETQYFGPGTRLLVL.